Listed below are T cell receptor beta chains from one sample, sequenced in a study of T-cell reconstitution after alpha-beta-depleted transplantation in children. TCRdb called the PCR reads again in MiXCR, with one record for every CDR3 protein. The table lists fewer than 250,000 distinct CDR3 sequences, 6.5% to 9% of them singletons, with 6.3% in the top ten. Sequencing used PBMCs, mostly from graft donor cells, obtained 180 days after TCRalphabeta/CD19-depleted stem cell transplant. The receptors come from a male patient under 18 who had a stem cell transplant for acute lymphoblastic leukemia, so the T cells may come from the graft donor. Both conserved end residues are part of each CDR3. Fields, in order: clone size, J gene, D gene, V gene, CDR3 protein, CDR3 DNA. A D gene is named only where the DNA matches it firmly. Size is omitted from some rows. Given values are once, few, many or a class for expanded clones.

few	TRBJ1-4	-	TRBV20-1	CSATKEKLFF	TGCAGTGCTACAAAGGAAAAACTGTTTTTT
many	TRBJ2-3	TRBD1	TRBV12-3/TRBV12-4	CAVALGTASADTQYF	TGTGCCGTGGCCCTTGGGACAGCCAGCGCCGATACGCAGTATTTT
-	TRBJ2-1	-	TRBV4-3	CASSIRVGGFNEQFF	TGCGCCAGCAGCATCCGAGTGGGGGGCTTCAATGAGCAGTTCTTC
few	TRBJ2-7	TRBD1	TRBV7-6	CASARDRDSYEQYF	TGTGCCAGCGCGAGGGACAGGGACTCCTACGAGCAGTACTTC
many	TRBJ2-3	TRBD1	TRBV9	CASTPSGGQGTDTQYF	TGTGCCAGCACCCCGAGCGGAGGACAGGGCACAGATACGCAGTATTTT
many	TRBJ2-2	TRBD2	TRBV11-2	CASSFGTSGTTPGTGELFF	TGTGCCAGCAGCTTCGGGACTAGCGGGACTACTCCGGGCACCGGGGAGCTGTTTTTT
many	TRBJ2-1	TRBD2	TRBV6-2/TRBV6-3	CASSYHGTSGGALRNEQFF	TGTGCCAGCAGTTACCACGGGACTAGCGGGGGGGCCTTAAGGAATGAGCAGTTCTTC
many	TRBJ2-3	TRBD1	TRBV24-1	CATSDYRGPRDTQYF	TGTGCCACCAGTGATTACAGGGGGCCACGAGATACGCAGTATTTT
many	TRBJ2-3	TRBD1	TRBV23-1	CASSRSDEGARGTDTQYF	TGCGCCAGCAGTCGTTCTGATGAGGGGGCGCGGGGCACAGATACGCAGTATTTT
many	TRBJ2-7	TRBD1	TRBV4-3	CASSEGQGLYEQYF	TGCGCCAGCAGCGAGGGACAGGGCCTCTACGAGCAGTACTTC
many	TRBJ2-3	TRBD2	TRBV7-6	CASSAISWLAGDTQYF	TGTGCCAGCAGCGCCATAAGCTGGCTAGCGGGAGATACGCAGTATTTT
many	TRBJ2-7	-	TRBV5-6	CASSSERDEQYF	TGTGCCAGCAGCTCGGAAAGGGACGAGCAGTACTTC
many	TRBJ2-1	-	TRBV2	CASSRLAWIPQFF	TGTGCCAGCAGTCGTCTAGCATGGATCCCCCAGTTCTTC
many	TRBJ1-4	-	TRBV11-1	CASSLGLGQFLTPNEKLFF	TGTGCCAGCAGCTTAGGATTAGGACAGTTTCTTACTCCGAATGAAAAACTGTTTTTT
few	TRBJ2-7	TRBD2	TRBV19	CSSTSSGRAPVEQYF	TGTTCCAGTACCTCTAGCGGGAGGGCCCCAGTCGAGCAGTACTTC
many	TRBJ1-2	-	TRBV7-9	CASSLDAGGAGYTF	TGTGCCAGCAGCCTGGACGCTGGGGGGGCTGGCTACACCTTC
many	TRBJ1-4	-	TRBV27	CASSLMGPNEKLFF	TGTGCCAGCAGCTTAATGGGACCCAATGAAAAACTGTTTTTT
many	TRBJ2-1	-	TRBV6-1	CASSVSGLLNEQFF	TGTGCCAGCAGTGTGTCGGGACTTCTAAATGAGCAGTTCTTC
-	TRBJ2-7	-	TRBV12-3/TRBV12-4	CASSLAGGGQAEQYF	TGTGCCAGCAGTTTAGCGGGGGGGGGGCAGGCAGAGCAGTACTTC
few	TRBJ2-7	-	TRBV6-5	CASSYGGGLSYEQYF	TGTGCCAGCAGTTACGGCGGAGGACTGTCTTACGAGCAGTACTTC
many	TRBJ1-4	TRBD1	TRBV7-8	CASSLAGTAPTNEKLFF	TGTGCCAGCAGCTTAGCAGGGACAGCCCCAACTAATGAAAAACTGTTTTTT
many	TRBJ2-1	TRBD1	TRBV7-2	CASSLPTGANEQFF	TGTGCCAGCAGCCTCCCTACAGGGGCCAATGAGCAGTTCTTC
many	TRBJ1-2	-	TRBV20-1	CSARVPHRDGYTF	TGCAGTGCTAGGGTCCCCCATAGAGATGGCTACACCTTC
many	TRBJ1-3	TRBD1	TRBV5-6	CASSSGTGSGNTIYF	TGTGCCAGCAGCTCGGGGACAGGGTCTGGAAACACCATATATTTT
many	TRBJ1-1	-	TRBV27	CASSFHEGTEAFF	TGTGCCAGCAGTTTTCACGAGGGCACTGAAGCTTTCTTT
-	TRBJ2-7	-	TRBV5-6	CAKRHHEQYF	TGTGCCAAAAGACATCACGAGCAGTACTTC
many	TRBJ1-6	TRBD1	TRBV10-3	CAIMGDRVDSPLHF	TGTGCCATCATGGGGGACAGGGTCGATTCACCCCTCCACTTT
many	TRBJ1-6	-	TRBV10-2	CASSESRTAYNSPLHF	TGCGCCAGCAGTGAGTCGCGGACCGCTTATAATTCACCCCTCCACTTT
many	TRBJ2-1	-	TRBV11-1	CASSIANEQFF	TGTGCCAGCAGCATAGCGAATGAGCAGTTCTTC
-	TRBJ1-4	-	TRBV25-1	CASSEWGQGNEKLFF	TGTGCCAGCAGTGAATGGGGGCAGGGTAATGAAAAACTGTTTTTT
many	TRBJ2-7	-	TRBV25-1	CASTGTFYEQYF	TGTGCCAGCACCGGGACCTTCTACGAGCAGTACTTC
few	TRBJ1-5	-	TRBV7-2	CASSPGTRGQPQHF	TGTGCCAGCAGTCCCGGGACAAGGGGTCAGCCCCAGCATTTT
many	TRBJ1-1	TRBD1	TRBV7-9	CASSLEGTGEAFF	TGTGCCAGCAGCTTAGAAGGGACAGGTGAAGCTTTCTTT
many	TRBJ2-6	-	TRBV2	CASTDGLHRLSSGANVLTF	TGTGCCAGCACCGACGGGTTACATCGGCTGAGCTCTGGGGCCAACGTCCTGACTTTC
many	TRBJ1-4	TRBD1	TRBV28	CASSFPGQVNEKLFF	TGTGCCAGCAGTTTCCCGGGACAGGTGAATGAAAAACTGTTTTTT
many	TRBJ1-1	-	TRBV20-1	CSARSTGNTEAFF	TGCAGTGCTAGGTCGACAGGGAACACTGAAGCTTTCTTT
many	TRBJ1-3	-	TRBV6-1	CASSEGYSGNTIYF	TGTGCCAGCAGTGAAGGGTACTCTGGAAACACCATATATTTT
-	TRBJ2-6	-	TRBV7-6	CASSLAVGANANVLTF	TGTGCCAGCAGCTTAGCGGTGGGGGCGAACGCCAACGTCCTGACTTTC
many	TRBJ2-3	-	TRBV12-3/TRBV12-4	CASSFLRKDTQYF	TGTGCCAGCAGTTTTCTGAGGAAAGATACGCAGTATTTT
many	TRBJ1-5	-	TRBV20-1	CSASVPSGGRQPQHF	TGCAGTGCTAGTGTTCCATCCGGGGGCCGTCAGCCCCAGCATTTT
-	TRBJ2-1	-	TRBV9	CASSPLVAAEQFF	TGTGCCAGCAGCCCTTTGGTCGCGGCAGAGCAGTTCTTC
many	TRBJ2-7	TRBD2	TRBV28	CASTRTSGGPRYF	TGTGCCAGCACCCGGACTAGCGGGGGCCCAAGGTACTTC
many	TRBJ2-2	TRBD2	TRBV12-3/TRBV12-4	CASSLSSGGAGELFF	TGTGCCAGCAGTTTGTCTAGCGGGGGGGCCGGGGAGCTGTTTTTT